This T cell receptor (beta chain) was identified during a study of technical replicates of blood from a few donors. V trimming: 4 bases; J trimming: 2 bases; junction bases outside the gene matches: 7. Germline CDR1 SGHRS, CDR2 YFSETQ. The CDR3 totals 16 residues. Using immunoSEQ multiplex PCR, the repertoire was profiled, and TCRdb retains in-frame clones only, with some absent. Among more than 70,000 clones listed, about 90% were seen once. V usage is TRBV5-1 and J usage is TRBJ2-2, with 8 bases fitting TRBD1. Source material: T cells isolated from PBMCs. The receptor was derived from a human donor in good health. CDR3 residues: CASSPFGQGNTGELFF. CDR3 nucleotide sequence: TGCGCCAGCAGCCCCTTTGGACAGGGAAACACCGGGGAGCTGTTTTTT.